The source of this TCR beta chain is a study of blood T cell repertoires in COVID-19. Overall study context: The origin of the acute and convalescent COVID-19 samples was the United States, Italy and Spain. PBMCs, B-cell-depleted T cells, or T cells provided the cDNA or gDNA that made up the material.

Germline V lookup: CDR1 MNHEY, CDR2 SMNVEV (reference sequence). The CDR3 is 18 amino acids. Deletions cut 4 bases from V and 2 bases from J, with 22 bases between. Original data processing: Estimation of nucleated cell counts relied on the amplification of reference gene primers. Using immunoSEQ multiplex PCR, the repertoire was profiled, and TCRdb retains in-frame clones only, with some absent. V, J and clone size are those of that table, while D and trimming were read from the DNA. In the table there are 45,000 or so clones, roughly 90% of which are singletons. Sequenced sample: peripheral blood. The clonotype originates from a human donor in a cohort sampled during active COVID-19. This chain links TRBV27 with TRBJ2-3, with D maybe TRBD2 (5 bases). DNA of the CDR3: TGTGCCAGCAGTTCCCTTTTTCGGGGTCTTACCCCCACAGATACGCAGTATTTT. It codes for CASSSLFRGLTPTDTQYF.